This TCR beta chain was identified during a study of T cells in women clearing cervical HPV infection listed by TCRdb under 2018. Turning to the overall study: The cases were some 25 women with histologically confirmed HPV16-related CIN3 or worse, and 2 of these cases were invasive cancers. An exploratory proof-of-principle case-control study, nested within the Guanacaste HPV Natural History Study in Costa Rica, was conducted to compare TCR repertoires across cervical HPV16 outcomes. The parent cohort enrolled 10,049 women aged 18 or older in Guanacaste, Costa Rica, during about 1993 to 1994 and followed them for approximately seven years. Cases and controls were matched on age within five years and on year of sample collection. As quality controls, five blinded duplicates were added to each group, bringing the total to approximately 60 samples made up of 50 or so participants and approximately ten replicates. Median age was about 30 years in cases versus less than 40 in controls, and baseline characteristics did not differ significantly. Among cases, blood sampling came a median of approximately 150 days after lesion detection, with an interquartile range of about 80 to 220 days. Blood from cases was collected at the visit where the lesion was first found, while blood from controls was collected once the infection could no longer be detected. Since only a few of the women had HLA typing available, the possibility that HLA type was acting as a confounder could not be ruled out. Controls were more than 20 women whose single incident HPV16 infection cleared within 12 months without precancer or cancer developing. The full study reports these points: Cases had lower TRBV6-7 relative abundance than controls (approximately 0.11% versus 0.16%; Bonferroni P = 0.0008). T-cell numbers per sample were unknown, so richness differences could reflect varying T-cell content rather than repertoire biology. Random forest classifiers combining richness and V gene abundances distinguished cases from controls with an estimated AUC of about 0.79. The cross-sectional design could not show whether the associations came before the infection or were a result of it, and neither effector/memory subsets nor HPV-specific T cells were isolated. CIN3+ cases had significantly higher TCR repertoire richness than controls across sequencing depths, but evenness did not differ between the groups.

CDR1 and CDR2 are drawn from the germline V gene: SGHTA, FQGTGA. The CDR3, cysteine through phenylalanine, is 13 amino acids long. Part of the CDR3 DNA is given, 30 bases translated from base 1. Every participant had a single incident cervical HPV16 infection, and prevalent HPV16 infections were excluded. Cervical HPV DNA was detected with MY09/MY11 PCR, and genotyping was done by dot-blot hybridization. About 14 mL of heparinized blood was centrifuged, after which the buffy coat was aliquoted, frozen at -30 degrees C, and then stored at -80 degrees C. QIAGEN kits were used to extract genomic DNA from the buffy coat specimens. Using the immunoSEQ assay, multiplex PCR amplified TCR beta CDR3 regions from an average of approximately 1,200 ng of genomic DNA per sample. The assay corrected primer bias using a complete synthetic TCR repertoire to establish an amplification baseline. The amplicons were sequenced using the Illumina platform. The paper's data handling went like this. Sequence errors were corrected by clustering with frequency ratios and a modified nearest-neighbor algorithm, and the sequences were then analyzed in the immunoSEQ Analyzer using IMGT gene definitions. At each rarefaction depth, TCR richness and evenness were averaged across 20 rarefaction repeats, and any sample with fewer sequences than the depth was left out. V, D and J gene relative abundances were compared between groups with Wilcoxon rank sum tests, applying FDR correction. An intraclass correlation of about 96% for TCR richness and an average of about 82% across some 70 gene segments were obtained from the blinded duplicates. This immuneACCESS table, as held by TCRdb, lists in-frame sequences with V and J called but not all clones. Of the missing ones, under half trace to an unresolved V gene in checked studies; the others have no known cause. V, J and clone size reflect that table, while D and trimming were determined from the DNA. This sample's listing comprises 30,000 to 40,000 clones. The ten most abundant clones make up 1.4% of the sample.

With regard to this clone: The clone's antigen remains unknown. The read falls 3 residues short of the CDR3 end, and the missing part is taken from the germline J gene.

The source is a woman between 18 and 70 years old with a cervical HPV16 infection that either progressed to CIN3+ or cleared (not recorded which). What was sequenced was blood buffy coat. The rearrangement joined TRBV7-3 to TRBJ1-1; a tentative D call is TRBD1 (5 bases match). The CDR3 reads CASSLQATAEAFF. The sequenced CDR3 bases are TGTGCCAGCAGCTTACAAGCGACAGCAGAA.